The 30 T cell receptor beta chains below come from one sample, sequenced in a study of radiotherapy plus CTLA-4 blockade in lung cancer. Libraries were prepared by immunoSEQ multiplex PCR; TCRdb keeps only in-frame clonotypes and omits some of them. The table lists some 77,000 clones, about 90% of them singletons. Sequencing was performed on peripheral blood, taken from a patient treated with radiotherapy plus ipilimumab. The receptor source for this set is a human donor with non-small cell lung cancer who had a partial response to radiotherapy plus ipilimumab.

CDR3 nucleotide sequence: TGTGCCAGCAGCCGGGACAGATACACAGATACGCAGTATTTT. This sequence encodes CASSRDRYTDTQYF. This sequence joins TRBV5-4 and TRBJ2-3; 7 positions agree with TRBD1. CDR3 length: 14 amino acids. CDR1 and CDR2 from the germline V gene are SGHNT and YYREEE (reference sequence). V shed 4 bases and J 2 bases; nucleotides not matched to a gene: 4. Using reference TRBV5-4 and TRBJ2-3 for the parts outside the CDR3, the full variable domain is ETGVTQSPTHLIKTRGQQVTLRCSSQSGHNTVSWYQQALGQGPQFIFQYYREEENGRGNFPPRFSGLQFPNYSSELNVNALELDDSALYLCASSRDRYTDTQYFGPGTRLTVL.

In this sample, this clone turned up once. This chain uses TRBV6-1 with TRBJ1-2, with 9 bases that match TRBD1. Germline assignment: CDR1 MNHNS and CDR2 SASEGT. V gave up 6 bases and J gave up 8 bases; unmatched junction bases: 4. The CDR3 covers 12 residues. CDR3 nucleotide sequence: TGTGCCAGCAGAAGGACAGGGGAGGGCTACACCTTC. It translates to CASRRTGEGYTF.

This clone has just a few counts. The V gene is TRBV18, the J gene TRBJ1-5; 7 nucleotides line up with TRBD1. The CDR3 sequence is 15 residues long. V shed 3 bases, J shed 9 bases, and the junction held 11 bases outside the gene matches. Germline V gives CDR1 KGHSH, CDR2 LQKENI. The CDR3 sequence: CASSPGTAEGRPQHF. The CDR3 DNA follows: TGTGCCAGCTCACCTGGGACAGCCGAAGGGAGGCCCCAGCATTTT.

The J gene is TRBJ1-1, the V gene TRBV10-3, with unresolved D. This CDR3 is built from 15 residues. Per germline, CDR1 ENHRY and CDR2 SYGVKD. V dropped 0 bases and J dropped 4 bases, with 12 bases sitting between them. CDR3 amino acids: CAISESFEVITEAFF. CDR3 in DNA: TGTGCCATCAGTGAGTCCTTTGAGGTTATCACTGAAGCTTTCTTT.

The rearrangement joins TRBV5-1 to TRBJ1-6; D remains unclear. The length of the CDR3 is 14 residues. CDR1 is SGHRS and CDR2 is YFSETQ in the germline V gene. Trimming left V 0 bases short and J 7 bases short, with 8 bases between. The CDR3 DNA is TGCGCCAGCAGCTTGGGGGCAGCCAATTCACCCCTCCACTTT. Protein: CASSLGAANSPLHF.

This clone was counted a single time. V gene TRBV4-1 combines with J gene TRBJ1-2; TRBD1 is a possible D gene (5 bases). Germline loops: CDR1 MGHRA, CDR2 YSYEKL. The V gene lost 0 bases and the J gene lost 10 bases, with 9 bases spanning the gap. The CDR3 has 12 residues. CDR3 region: CASSQDFRAYTF. Here the CDR3 DNA reads TGCGCCAGCAGCCAAGATTTCAGGGCCTACACCTTC.

V is TRBV30 and J is TRBJ1-1, with a tentative D call TRBD1 (6 bases). The CDR3 is 12 residues long. Germline V gives CDR1 GTSNPN, CDR2 SVGIG (reference sequence). The CDR3 DNA follows: TGTGCTTCGGGGGGCGCCTTCCCTGAAGCTTTCTTT. Residues: CASGGAFPEAFF.

This clone was picked up one time. The chain joins TRBV7-8 to TRBJ2-5, with D maybe TRBD2 (5 bases). CDR1 is SGHVS, CDR2 FQNEAQ, per germline. Trimming shortened V by 2 bases and J by 7 bases, and 17 bases separated the two germline ends. CDR3 size: 15 residues. The CDR3 sequence: CASSLSPPGVGTQYF. In nucleotides, the CDR3 is TGTGCCAGCAGCTTAAGTCCCCCCGGGGTGGGGACCCAGTACTTC.

V usage is TRBV10-2 and J usage is TRBJ1-1; D not certain. Trimming removed 4 bases from V and 1 base from J, with 7 bases in between. Germline lookup yields CDR1 WSHSY and CDR2 SAAADI. The CDR3 consists of 13 residues. This CDR3 is CASSVRQNTEAFF. As DNA, the CDR3 is TGCGCCAGCAGTGTCAGGCAGAACACTGAAGCTTTCTTT.

This chain uses TRBV9 with TRBJ1-2; D possibly corresponds to TRBD1 (5 bases). V gave up 4 bases and J gave up 7 bases, with 14 bases separating them. This CDR3 has 13 amino acids. Germline assignment: CDR1 SGDLS and CDR2 YYNGEE. CDR3 region: CASSPSGGGGYTF. CDR3 DNA: TGTGCCAGCAGCCCCTCGGGGGGGGGTGGCTACACCTTC.

The chain uses TRBV30 and TRBJ2-4; tentative D call: TRBD1 (5 bases). Germline CDR1 GTSNPN, CDR2 SVGIG (reference sequence). The V end was cut by 0 bases, the J end by 6 bases, with 12 bases between. The CDR3 is 14 amino acids. CDR3 coding DNA: TGTGCCTGGAGTGTAACTCGAAGGGGAAACATTCAGTACTTC. Its protein product is CAWSVTRRGNIQYF.

The rearrangement uses TRBV5-4 and TRBJ1-6; TRBD1 agrees at 7 bases. The length of the CDR3 is 17 residues. Looked up from germline, CDR1 is SGHNT and CDR2 is YYREEE (reference sequence). After removal of 0 bases from V and 7 bases from J, the junction contained 10 bases not matched to a gene. The CDR3 protein is CASSLGGVGTANSPLHF. As DNA, the CDR3 is TGTGCCAGCAGCTTGGGGGGGGTGGGGACAGCAAATTCACCCCTCCACTTT.

V gene TRBV28 combines with J gene TRBJ1-1; 10 bases are a match to TRBD1. CDR3 size: 15 residues. V lost 2 bases to trimming and J lost 3 bases; unmatched junction nucleotides: 3. Germline-derived CDR1 and CDR2 are MDHEN and SYDVKM. The CDR3 is CASSLAGTGDTEAFF. The CDR3 nucleotides read TGTGCCAGCAGTTTAGCTGGGACAGGGGACACTGAAGCTTTCTTT.

The gene calls are TRBV5-1 and TRBJ2-2, with TRBD2 matching over 10 bases. Looked up from germline, CDR1 is SGHRS and CDR2 is YFSETQ. With 4 bases clipped from V and 5 bases from J, the junction kept 5 bases outside the gene matches. This CDR3 has 15 amino acids. The DNA for the CDR3 is TGCGCCAGCAGCCCTAGCGGGAGAGAAACCGGGGAGCTGTTTTTT. Its translation: CASSPSGRETGELFF.

The chain links TRBV29-1 to TRBJ2-3; 8 positions agree with TRBD2. V gave up 6 bases and J gave up 1 base; unmatched junction bases: 6. CDR1 and CDR2 (germline): SQVTM, ANQGSEA. This CDR3 is built from 14 residues. CDR3 nucleotides: TGCAGCGTCGGGACTAGTACTGGCACAGATACGCAGTATTTT. Amino acids: CSVGTSTGTDTQYF.

The chain combines TRBV7-2 with TRBJ1-1; tentative D call: TRBD1 (6 bases). Trimming shortened V by 4 bases and J by 0 bases, and 18 bases separated the two germline ends. The CDR3 consists of 17 residues. CDR1 SGHTA and CDR2 FQGNSA come from the germline V gene. Here the CDR3 reads CASSSTPYRELNTEAFF. The CDR3 nucleotides read TGTGCCAGCAGCTCCACTCCTTACAGGGAATTGAACACTGAAGCTTTCTTT.

The rearrangement joins TRBV28 to TRBJ1-1; 9 bases line up with TRBD1. The CDR3 runs to 13 residues. The V segment lost 8 bases and the J segment 8 bases; nucleotides outside the gene matches: 9. Germline V CDR1 and CDR2: MDHEN, SYDVKM. CDR3 DNA sequence: TGTGCCAGCCGTAATACCGGGACAGGGGAAGCTTTCTTT. Translation: CASRNTGTGEAFF. The full variable domain, rest sourced from reference TRBV28 and TRBJ1-1, is DVKVTQSSRYLVKRTGEKVFLECVQDMDHENMFWYRQDPGLGLRLIYFSYDVKMKEKGDIPEGYSVSREKKERFSLILESASTNQTSMYLCASRNTGTGEAFFGQGTRLTVV.

The V and J genes are TRBV2 and TRBJ1-2; 9 positions agree with TRBD1. Trimming at V came to 7 bases and at J to 5 bases, leaving 11 bases not matched to a gene. The germline V gene has CDR1 SNHLY and CDR2 FYNNEI. There are 15 residues in the CDR3. CDR3 in DNA: TGTGCCAGCACCATCATGGGACAGGGTGGATATGGCTACACCTTC. This sequence encodes CASTIMGQGGYGYTF.

The chain uses TRBV9 and TRBJ2-4; 7 bases are shared with TRBD1. The CDR3 runs to 13 residues. The germline gives CDR1 SGDLS, CDR2 YYNGEE. With 3 bases clipped from V and 6 bases from J, the junction kept 3 bases outside the gene matches. The CDR3 spells CASSDRGANIQYF. The CDR3, as DNA: TGTGCCAGCAGCGACAGGGGTGCAAACATTCAGTACTTC.

The chain employs TRBV5-4 and TRBJ2-1; 7 nucleotides align to TRBD2. The CDR3 is made up of 16 amino acids. Germline-derived CDR1 and CDR2 are SGHNT and YYREEE (reference sequence). V lost 1 base and J lost 6; bases outside the gene matches: 10. DNA for the CDR3: TGTGCCAGCAGCTTGAATCGTCTGGCTAGCGGCAATGAGCAGTTCTTC. It encodes CASSLNRLASGNEQFF. Together with reference TRBV5-4 and TRBJ2-1, the CDR3 gives the full variable domain: ETGVTQSPTHLIKTRGQQVTLRCSSQSGHNTVSWYQQALGQGPQFIFQYYREEENGRGNFPPRFSGLQFPNYSSELNVNALELDDSALYLCASSLNRLASGNEQFFGPGTRLTVL.

About this clone itself: A read error may account for a junction end that differs from germline. This chain connects TRBV7-7 to TRBJ2-3; TRBD2 matches at 9 bases. The germline V gene encodes CDR1 SSHAT and CDR2 FNYEAQ (reference sequence). The CDR3 covers 16 residues. CDR3 residues: CASSLGSGGHTDTQYF. The CDR3 nucleotides read TGTGCTAGCAGCTTAGGTAGCGGGGGCCACACAGATACGCAGTATTTT.

V usage is TRBV6-1 and J usage is TRBJ2-7; 9 positions match TRBD2. V lost 2 bases to trimming and J lost 3 bases; unmatched junction nucleotides: 5. The CDR3 sequence is 15 residues long. Germline CDR1 and CDR2: MNHNS and SASEGT. The CDR3 spells CASSETSGLYYEQYF. CDR3 sequence (DNA): TGTGCCAGCAGTGAAACTAGCGGGCTTTACTACGAGCAGTACTTC.

The chain couples TRBV20-1 to TRBJ1-1; D is possibly TRBD1 (5 bases). V lost 3 bases to trimming and J lost 9 bases, with 11 bases between them. Germline CDR1 is DFQATT and CDR2 is SNEGSKA (reference sequence). The CDR3 has 11 residues. CDR3 bases: TGCAGTGCTAGCTCTGGGGCTCAAGCTTTCTTT. Its protein product is CSASSGAQAFF.

The rearrangement uses TRBV7-6 and TRBJ2-7; no clear D gene. Germline V gives CDR1 SGHVS, CDR2 FNYEAQ. The CDR3 consists of 14 residues. The V gene lost 2 bases and the J gene lost 1 base, with 9 bases spanning the gap. The CDR3 DNA is TGTGCCAGCAGCTTAACAGCTATTTCCTACGAGCAGTACTTC. Its translation: CASSLTAISYEQYF.

CDR3: CASSLSGRITGELFF. The CDR3 DNA sequence: TGTGCCAGCAGCCTTAGCGGGAGGATCACCGGGGAGCTGTTTTTT. The rearrangement joins TRBV5-6 to TRBJ2-2, with 10 bases identical to TRBD2. Germline V gene sequence: CDR1 SGHDT, CDR2 YYEEEE. V dropped 4 bases and J dropped 4; count of bases not matched to a gene: 4. This CDR3 spans 15 amino acids.

The J gene is TRBJ1-1, the V gene TRBV7-6; 8 bases agree with TRBD1. Looked up from germline, CDR1 is SGHVS and CDR2 is FNYEAQ. The CDR3 has 13 amino acids. Germline trimming cut 4 bases from V and 6 bases from J; bases unmatched to any gene: 4. CDR3 region: CASSYQGAAEAFF. The DNA for the CDR3 is TGTGCCAGCAGCTACCAGGGGGCCGCTGAAGCTTTCTTT.

The chain couples TRBV5-1 to TRBJ2-5; D unresolved. Germline V gene data show CDR1 as SGHRS and CDR2 as YFSETQ. The CDR3 has 14 residues. Trimming stripped 1 base from V and 2 bases from J, with 9 bases between. DNA of the CDR3: TGCGCCAGCAGCTTGTCGGAGAGGCAAGAGACCCAGTACTTC. It translates to CASSLSERQETQYF.

This clone has a handful of counts. The rearrangement links TRBV6-4 to TRBJ1-1; 7 positions match TRBD1. The CDR3 covers 15 residues. The ends lost 0 bases at V and 3 bases at J; junction bases unmatched: 4. Germline CDR1 MRHNA, CDR2 SNTAGT. The CDR3 is CASSDSWTGDTEAFF. CDR3 nucleotide sequence: TGTGCCAGCAGTGACTCCTGGACAGGCGACACTGAAGCTTTCTTT.

The CDR3 DNA reads as TGTGCCAGCAGTTATACGGGCGGGGAGCTGTTTTTT. Protein sequence: CASSYTGGELFF. This sequence joins TRBV6-5 and TRBJ2-2; D gene unclear. The CDR3 runs 12 residues. Germline V CDR1 and CDR2: MNHEY, SVGAGI. Trimming left V 3 bases short and J 7 bases short, with 6 bases between.

V and J are TRBV5-4 and TRBJ1-5, with a tentative D call TRBD1 (5 bases). In germline, CDR1 is SGHNT, CDR2 YYREEE (reference sequence). Trimming removed 1 base from V and 1 base from J, with 9 bases in between. The CDR3 has 15 residues. The CDR3 DNA sequence: TGTGCCAGCAGCTTGAAACAGGCGAGCAATCAGCCCCAGCATTTT. Translating gives CASSLKQASNQPQHF.